These 2 T cell receptor beta chains were all obtained from the same sample, sequenced in a study of blood T cell repertoires in COVID-19. Repertoires were generated with immunoSEQ multiplex PCR, while TCRdb's copy carries only in-frame clones and drops some. The sample contains 300,000 to 400,000 clones, around 87% of which appear only once. Sequencing input: peripheral blood. The origin of the receptors is a woman aged 55-70 years with COVID-19, enrolled during active disease.

This clone was counted once. The chain couples TRBV7-9 to TRBJ1-1; TRBD1 matches at 7 bases. This CDR3 region has 13 residues. The J segment lost 3 bases and the V segment lost 9 bases, leaving 7 bases of the junction unmatched. CDR1 SEHNR and CDR2 FQNEAQ come from the germline V gene (reference sequence). CDR3 region: CASTTGTHTEAFF. The DNA of the CDR3 is TGTGCCAGTACGACAGGGACGCACACTGAAGCTTTCTTT.

V usage is TRBV5-1 and J usage is TRBJ2-3; TRBD1 might be the D (5 bases). Trimming removed 1 base at V and 2 bases at J, with 8 bases between. CDR3 length: 14 residues. Looked up from germline, CDR1 is SGHRS and CDR2 is YFSETQ. The CDR3 loop is CASSLMDTTDTQYF. The CDR3 nucleotides are TGCGCCAGCAGCTTGATGGACACCACAGATACGCAGTATTTT.